This T cell receptor (beta chain) was sequenced during a study of vaccination and CD4 T cells after COVID-19 (dated by TCRdb to 2022 to 2024). At the level of the whole study: In the convalescent cohort there were six males and four females, among whom were two Hispanic individuals, seven Caucasians, two Asians and one multiracial person. The spike-specific CD4+ TCR repertoire was compared before and after mRNA vaccination in approximately 9 COVID-19 convalescent patients and several infection-naive healthy vaccine recipients. In control cultures, a CEFX viral epitope pool was used as positive control, an HIV-1 Nef peptide pool was used as negative control, or no peptide was added. Each participant got two doses of either the Pfizer-BioNTech BNT162b2 vaccine (n=8) or the Moderna mRNA-1273 vaccine (n=2). Post-vaccine blood samples were collected a median of about 72 days after the second vaccine dose, ranging from 14 to 241 days. Post-COVID blood samples from convalescent patients were collected a median of approximately 100 days after diagnosis, with a range of about 35 to 161 days. Culture stimuli were overlapping spike peptide pools from SARS-CoV-2 and from the common cold coronaviruses HCoV-NL63, HCoV-OC43 and HCoV-229E. General findings and caveats noted by the study authors: Among the post-vaccine SARS-CoV-2-reactive clones in convalescent patients, a median 86.3% showed up only after vaccination, which suggests vaccine-specific priming. Of the vaccine-specific clones in convalescent patients, 304 of 307, or nearly all, reacted only to SARS-CoV-2 spike and did not cross-react with common cold coronaviruses. Although the median number of SARS-CoV-2-reactive clonotypes went up from roughly 20 after infection to about 38 after vaccination, the increase was not significant. Only a relatively small number of convalescent patients were included in the study, and early timepoints following natural infection were not analyzed.

The intended sense of this specimen's treatment or condition label: roughly 10-day PBMC culture with coronavirus spike peptide pools or control peptides (ViraFEST assay). The ViraFEST assay, used in the study, expanded antigen-specific T cells with peptide pools and then identified the expanded clonotypes through TCR sequencing. Negative nucleocapsid antibody tests before and after vaccination confirmed that the healthy vaccine recipients had no prior SARS-CoV-2 infection. Some 2 million PBMCs per well were cultured in IMDM with approximately 5.2% human AB serum and 8.5 to 10 IU/ml IL-2, plus 10 ug/ml peptide pools. Half of the culture medium was replaced with fresh IL-2-containing medium on days 3 and 7. Once the cells had been in culture for less than 11 days, the EasySep CD4+ T cell isolation kit was used to isolate CD4+ T cells by negative selection. PBMCs were separated from whole blood using Ficoll-Paque Plus gradient centrifugation and then either used fresh or cryopreserved at -140C. In general, triplicate wells were set up for every culture condition.

A remark on this clonotype: The clone's antigen remains unknown. No base-level quality is on record; no much larger clone is a single base apart.

V is trimmed back by 4 bases and J by 8 bases, and the junction contains 5 bases that no gene match accounts for. From the cysteine through the phenylalanine, the CDR3 covers 13 amino acids. Of all the DNA, just the CDR3 is kept, 39 bases in frame from base 1. CDR1 and CDR2, per the germline V gene (reference sequence), are DFQATT and SNEGSKA. Libraries were made using PCR. At the Johns Hopkins FTIC core, DNA from the cultured CD4+ T cells underwent TCR sequencing with the Oncomine TCR Beta short-read assay. The QIAamp micro DNA kit was used to extract genomic DNA from the cultured CD4+ T cells. Oncomine TCR Beta libraries made from cultured CD4+ T cells were pooled using unique dual indexes and sequenced on an Illumina iSeq 100. The authors' pipeline ran thus. Non-productive sequences were removed, and CDR3s that did not start with C, did not end with F or W, or were shorter than 7 amino acids were discarded. The MANAFEST web application was used to identify antigen-specific clonotypes by comparing peptide-stimulated wells against reference wells and other culture wells. An FDR below 0.05, an odds ratio above 5, and a productive frequency above 0.1% in at least two of three replicate wells were required for clones to be considered positive. A clonotype counted as cross-reactive if it showed significant expansion both in the SARS-CoV-2 spike wells and in at least one common cold coronavirus spike condition. CDR3 homology was assessed with Levenshtein distances (stringdist) and unrooted phylogenetic trees (ape) in R version 3.6.1. TCRdb trimmed the raw reads at Q25, called clones with MiXCR and kept productive beta chains. Each entry merges the rows of one CDR3 protein and shows their most common DNA and genes. The V and J calls were determined by TCRdb, not by the authors. Present in this sample are around 26,000 distinct CDR3 sequences, 40% to 55% of which were seen just once. The ten most abundant clones make up 28% of the sample.

The receptor comes from a human donor who received a COVID-19 vaccine. The chain uses TRBV20-1 and TRBJ2-3; 11 central nucleotides agree with TRBD2. The sequencing used CD4+ T cells from blood, cultured in vitro, collected before SARS-CoV-2 vaccination. The CDR3 sequence is CSAKLAGEGTQYF. The nucleotide sequence reads TGCAGTGCTAAACTAGCGGGGGAGGGTACGCAGTATTTT.